The 22 T cell receptor beta chains presented below share a single source sample, sequenced in a study of blood T cell repertoires in COVID-19. Method: immunoSEQ multiplex PCR; TCRdb's copy keeps in-frame clones and lacks some. The table shows some 200,000 clones, with 86% occurring only once. Sequencing was carried out using peripheral blood. These receptors all come from a woman aged 80 or older in a cohort sampled during active or convalescent COVID-19.

This chain links TRBV11-3 with TRBJ2-7; 10 nucleotides match TRBD2. The CDR3 loop spans 15 amino acids. The V segment lost 5 bases and the J segment 3 bases; nucleotides outside the gene matches: 7. Germline values: CDR1 SGHNT, CDR2 YENEEA. CDR3 in amino acids: CASSLLAGESYEQYF. In DNA form, the CDR3 reads TGTGCCAGCAGCCTCCTAGCGGGGGAGAGCTACGAGCAGTACTTC.

The chain joins TRBV4-2 to TRBJ2-3, with TRBD2 identical over 10 bases. This CDR3 contains 20 residues. V was pared by 0 bases and J by 3 bases, with 15 bases of the junction left unmatched. Germline V CDR1 and CDR2: LGHNA, YNFKEQ. Written as DNA, the CDR3 is TGTGCCAGCAGCCAAGATTCCCCGTTCAGCGGAGCGGGAGGGACAGATACGCAGTATTTT. It translates to CASSQDSPFSGAGGTDTQYF.

The gene calls are TRBV10-3 and TRBJ2-1, with D maybe TRBD2 (6 bases). This CDR3 has 16 residues. V was clipped by 6 bases and J by 9 bases, with 24 bases between them. Germline V gene data show CDR1 as ENHRY and CDR2 as SYGVKD. This CDR3 reads CAIRNPTAGLISEQFF. Written as DNA, the CDR3 is TGTGCCATCAGAAATCCAACTGCGGGACTTATCAGTGAGCAGTTCTTC.

The chain recombines TRBV6-5 with TRBJ1-3; D unclear. This CDR3 is 14 amino acids long. Germline V gene data show CDR1 as MNHEY and CDR2 as SVGAGI. Deletions cut 0 bases from V and 5 bases from J, with 8 bases between. The CDR3 is CASSYSSRRNTIYF. In DNA form, the CDR3 reads TGTGCCAGCAGTTACTCGAGCAGGAGAAACACCATATATTTT.

This clone has just a few counts. The V and J genes are TRBV9 and TRBJ2-3; 9 nucleotides line up with TRBD2. Germline V lookup: CDR1 SGDLS, CDR2 YYNGEE. Trimming took 2 bases from V and 4 from J; bases not matched to a gene: 5. The length of the CDR3 is 15 residues. The CDR3 DNA reads TGTGCCAGCAGCGTTAGCGGGAGAATGGCAGATACGCAGTATTTT. Translated, it gives CASSVSGRMADTQYF.

The genes are TRBV29-1 and TRBJ2-2; TRBD1 matches at 9 bases. Losses at the gene ends were 6 bases for V and 6 bases for J; bases not matched to a gene: 11. Germline V gene sequence: CDR1 SQVTM, CDR2 ANQGSEA. The CDR3 is 15 residues long. CDR3: CSVENRGRVSGELFF. The CDR3 DNA reads TGCAGCGTCGAAAACAGGGGGCGCGTGTCCGGGGAGCTGTTTTTT.

V and J are TRBV7-2 and TRBJ2-5; 9 bases agree with TRBD2. There are 16 residues in the CDR3. The junction had 5 bases not matched to a gene; V was cut back by 1 base and J by 2 bases. CDR1 and CDR2 (germline): SGHTA, FQGNSA. CDR3 sequence (DNA): TGTGCCAGCAGCTTAGGTCCGCGGGGGGGGCAAGAGACCCAGTACTTC. Translated, it gives CASSLGPRGGQETQYF.

This chain joins TRBV10-3 and TRBJ2-5; 10 nucleotides match TRBD2. Trimming at V came to 10 bases and at J to 7 bases, leaving 15 bases not matched to a gene. The CDR3 sequence is 15 residues long. CDR1 and CDR2 from the germline V gene are ENHRY and SYGVKD. CDR3 region: CATLPASGGVGTQYF. CDR3 nucleotide sequence: TGTGCCACCCTCCCCGCTAGCGGGGGCGTGGGGACCCAGTACTTC.

The gene calls are TRBV9 and TRBJ1-6; possible D gene TRBD1, 5 bases. The CDR3 covers 15 residues. The germline V gene has CDR1 SGDLS and CDR2 YYNGEE. Deletions cut 2 bases from V and 6 bases from J, with 12 bases between. For the CDR3, the DNA is TGTGCCAGCAGCGTCGGGGTCGGGGGTAATTCACCCCTCCACTTT. Its protein product is CASSVGVGGNSPLHF. Supplemented by reference TRBV9 and TRBJ1-6, the full variable domain reads DSGVTQTPKHLITATGQRVTLRCSPRSGDLSVYWYQQSLDQGLQFLIQYYNGEERAKGNILERFSAQQFPDLHSELNLSSLELGDSALYFCASSVGVGGNSPLHFGNGTRLTVT.

The rearrangement uses TRBV18 and TRBJ1-3; TRBD1 might be the D (5 bases). Between the trimmed V and J ends, which lost 6 bases and 4 bases, there was a span of 16 bases. The V gene's germline CDR1 is KGHSH and CDR2 LQKENI. The length of the CDR3 is 15 residues. This CDR3 reads CASSTGGDPGNTIYF. The CDR3 bases are TGTGCCAGCTCGACCGGGGGGGACCCCGGAAACACCATATATTTT.

Here the CDR3 reads CAWNRGLSYEQYF. CDR3 bases: TGTGCCTGGAACAGGGGTTTGTCCTACGAGCAGTACTTC. The chain carries TRBV30 and TRBJ2-7; 7 bases are a match to TRBD1. The germline CDR1 and CDR2 sequences are GTSNPN and SVGIG (reference sequence). The CDR3 has 13 residues. V lost 4 bases and J lost 1; bases outside the gene matches: 4.

The table lists this clone with a count of one. In DNA form, the CDR3 reads TGTGCCAGCAGCCAAGAGTGGCAGGGGGGCACCGGGGAGCTGTTTTTT. Amino acid sequence: CASSQEWQGGTGELFF. V gene TRBV3-1 (or the pseudogene TRBV3-2) combines with J gene TRBJ2-2, with D possibly being TRBD1 (7 bases). The CDR3 covers 16 residues. Trimming left V 0 bases short and J 4 bases short, with 12 bases between. The germline gives CDR1 LGHDT, CDR2 YNNKEL (reference sequence).

The chain couples TRBV7-2 to TRBJ2-4, with no clear D. The V end was cut by 1 base, the J end by 9 bases, with 13 bases between. The CDR3 has 14 amino acids. Germline V gene data show CDR1 as SGHTA and CDR2 as FQGNSA. In DNA, the CDR3 is TGTGCCAGCAGCTTAGGGAGCGTCCAAGGCATTCAGTACTTC. It translates to CASSLGSVQGIQYF.

The chain is built from TRBV11-2 and TRBJ1-1; the match to TRBD1 covers 8 bases. Per germline, CDR1 SGHAT and CDR2 FQNNGV. This CDR3 is 14 amino acids long. Trimming took 8 bases from V and 5 from J; bases not matched to a gene: 10. The CDR3 sequence is CASALGQGNTEAFF. The CDR3 DNA reads as TGTGCCAGCGCACTAGGACAGGGCAATACTGAAGCTTTCTTT.

This chain links TRBV9 with TRBJ2-3, with D tentatively TRBD2 (6 bases). The germline V gene has CDR1 SGDLS and CDR2 YYNGEE. This CDR3 contains 14 residues. V was pared by 3 bases and J by 5 bases, with 13 bases between. The CDR3 coding sequence is TGTGCCAGCAGCGCCCGACTAGTTTTAGATACGCAGTATTTT. Encoded protein: CASSARLVLDTQYF.

The chain combines TRBV28 with TRBJ1-4; D is possibly TRBD1 (5 bases). The CDR3 is 15 amino acids. CDR1 and CDR2 (germline): MDHEN, SYDVKM. V was cut by 5 bases and J by 10 bases, with 20 bases left in between. The CDR3 loop reads CASSRSGYRGGKLFF. The CDR3 coding sequence is TGTGCCAGCAGTCGGTCTGGGTATAGGGGAGGAAAACTGTTTTTT.

The gene calls are TRBV7-9 and TRBJ1-4; 7 bases agree with TRBD1. This CDR3 comprises 15 residues. Germline-derived CDR1 and CDR2 are SEHNR and FQNEAQ (reference sequence). V was pared by 5 bases and J by 4 bases, with 7 bases of the junction left unmatched. CDR3 nucleotide sequence: TGTGCCAGCAGCAAGGACTGGGACAGTAATGAAAAACTGTTTTTT. Translating gives CASSKDWDSNEKLFF.

This rearrangement joins TRBV28 to TRBJ1-6; no clear D. V lost 5 bases to trimming and J lost 8 bases, with 16 bases between them. Germline assignment: CDR1 MDHEN and CDR2 SYDVKM. The CDR3 sequence is 15 residues long. The CDR3 is CASSVPGPGYSPLHF. In DNA, the CDR3 is TGTGCCAGCAGTGTACCGGGTCCGGGGTATTCACCCCTCCACTTT.

The chain joins TRBV11-2 to TRBJ2-2; a weak D match, TRBD2 (5 bases). Trimming took off 0 bases at V and 6 bases at J, with 11 bases between the two ends. The CDR3 has 15 amino acids. The V gene's germline CDR1 is SGHAT and CDR2 FQNNGV. CDR3 DNA: TGTGCCAGCAGCTTAGAAGCTAGCCGCCCCGGGGAGCTGTTTTTT. It encodes CASSLEASRPGELFF.

The chain joins TRBV15 to TRBJ2-2, with TRBD2 matching over 8 bases. This CDR3 comprises 16 residues. The junction had 1 base not matched to a gene; V was cut back by 0 bases and J by 1 base. CDR1 is LNHNV, CDR2 YYDKDF, per germline (reference sequence). CDR3: CATSRERGVNTGELFF. CDR3 DNA sequence: TGTGCCACCAGCAGAGAGCGGGGGGTGAACACCGGGGAGCTGTTTTTT.

The V gene is TRBV28, the J gene TRBJ2-6; a possible D gene is TRBD1 (8 bases). This CDR3 is 21 amino acids long. Per germline, CDR1 MDHEN and CDR2 SYDVKM. V gave up 1 base and J gave up 1 base, with 23 bases separating them. The CDR3 nucleotides read TGTGCCAGCAGTTTATATTGGTGGGGGGGACAGGAATCTTCTGGGGCCAACGTCCTGACTTTC. This translates into CASSLYWWGGQESSGANVLTF. The full variable domain, completed using reference TRBV28 and TRBJ2-6, is DVKVTQSSRYLVKRTGEKVFLECVQDMDHENMFWYRQDPGLGLRLIYFSYDVKMKEKGDIPEGYSVSREKKERFSLILESASTNQTSMYLCASSLYWWGGQESSGANVLTFGAGSRLTVL.

The CDR3 loop is CASSQNPGTGGYEQFF. DNA for the CDR3: TGTGCCAGCAGCCAAAACCCCGGGACAGGGGGCTATGAGCAGTTCTTC. The rearrangement links TRBV3-1 (or the pseudogene TRBV3-2) to TRBJ2-1; 12 bases map to TRBD1. V dropped 2 bases and J dropped 8; count of bases not matched to a gene: 7. This CDR3 has 16 residues. The germline CDR1 and CDR2 sequences are LGHDT and YNNKEL (reference sequence).